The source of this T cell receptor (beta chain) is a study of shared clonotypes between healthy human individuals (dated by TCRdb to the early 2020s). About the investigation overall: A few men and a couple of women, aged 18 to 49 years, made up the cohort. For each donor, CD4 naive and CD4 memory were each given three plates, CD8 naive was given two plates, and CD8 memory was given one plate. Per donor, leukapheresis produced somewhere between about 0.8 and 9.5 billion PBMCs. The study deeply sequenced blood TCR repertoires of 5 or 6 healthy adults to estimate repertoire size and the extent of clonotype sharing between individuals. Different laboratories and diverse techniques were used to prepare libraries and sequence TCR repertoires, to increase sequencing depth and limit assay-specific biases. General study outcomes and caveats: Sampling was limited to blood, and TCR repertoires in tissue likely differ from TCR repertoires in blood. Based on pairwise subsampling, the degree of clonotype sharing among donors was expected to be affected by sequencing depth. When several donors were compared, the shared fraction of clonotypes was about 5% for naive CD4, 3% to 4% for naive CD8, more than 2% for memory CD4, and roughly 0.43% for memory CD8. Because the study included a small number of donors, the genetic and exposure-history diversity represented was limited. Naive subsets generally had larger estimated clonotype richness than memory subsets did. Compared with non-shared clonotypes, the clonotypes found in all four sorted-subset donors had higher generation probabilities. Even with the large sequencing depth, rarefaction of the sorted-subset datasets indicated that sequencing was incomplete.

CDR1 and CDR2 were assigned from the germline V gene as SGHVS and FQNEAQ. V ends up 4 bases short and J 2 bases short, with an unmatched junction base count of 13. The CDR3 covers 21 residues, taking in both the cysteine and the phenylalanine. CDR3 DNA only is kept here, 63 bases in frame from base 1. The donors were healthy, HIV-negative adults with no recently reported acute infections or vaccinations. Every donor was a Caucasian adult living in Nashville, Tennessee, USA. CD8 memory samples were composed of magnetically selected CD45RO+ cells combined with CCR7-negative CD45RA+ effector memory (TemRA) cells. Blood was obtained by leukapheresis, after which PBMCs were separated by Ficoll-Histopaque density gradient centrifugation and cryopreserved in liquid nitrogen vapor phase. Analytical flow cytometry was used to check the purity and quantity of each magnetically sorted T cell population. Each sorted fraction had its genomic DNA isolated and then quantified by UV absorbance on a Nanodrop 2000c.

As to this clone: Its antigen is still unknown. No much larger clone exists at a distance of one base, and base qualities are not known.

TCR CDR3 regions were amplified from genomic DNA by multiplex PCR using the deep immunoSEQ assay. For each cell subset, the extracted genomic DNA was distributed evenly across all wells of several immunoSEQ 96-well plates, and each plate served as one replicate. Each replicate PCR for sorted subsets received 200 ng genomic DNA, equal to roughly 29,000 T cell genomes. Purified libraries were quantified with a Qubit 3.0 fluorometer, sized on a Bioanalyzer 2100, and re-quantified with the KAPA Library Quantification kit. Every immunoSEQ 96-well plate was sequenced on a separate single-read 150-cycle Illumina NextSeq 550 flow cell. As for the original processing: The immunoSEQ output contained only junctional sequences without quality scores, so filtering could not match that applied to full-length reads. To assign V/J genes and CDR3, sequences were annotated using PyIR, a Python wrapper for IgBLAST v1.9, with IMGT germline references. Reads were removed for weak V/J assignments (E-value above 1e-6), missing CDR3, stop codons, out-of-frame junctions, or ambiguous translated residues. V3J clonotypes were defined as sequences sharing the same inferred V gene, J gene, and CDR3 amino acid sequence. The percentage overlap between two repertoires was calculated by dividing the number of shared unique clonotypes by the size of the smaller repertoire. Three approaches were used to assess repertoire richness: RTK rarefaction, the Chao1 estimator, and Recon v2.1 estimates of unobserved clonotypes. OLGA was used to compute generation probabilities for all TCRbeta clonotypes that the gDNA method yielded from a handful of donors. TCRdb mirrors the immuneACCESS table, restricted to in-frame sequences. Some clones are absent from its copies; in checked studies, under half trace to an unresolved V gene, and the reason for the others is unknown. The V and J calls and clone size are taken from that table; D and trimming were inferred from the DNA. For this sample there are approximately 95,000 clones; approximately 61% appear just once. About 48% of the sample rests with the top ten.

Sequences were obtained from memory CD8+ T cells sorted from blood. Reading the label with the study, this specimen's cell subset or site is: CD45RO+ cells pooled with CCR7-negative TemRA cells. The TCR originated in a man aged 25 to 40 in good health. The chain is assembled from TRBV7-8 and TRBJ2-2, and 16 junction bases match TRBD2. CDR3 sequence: CASSSEPGLAGGRVNTGELFF. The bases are TGTGCCAGCAGCTCAGAACCGGGACTAGCGGGAGGGCGGGTTAACACCGGGGAGCTGTTTTTT. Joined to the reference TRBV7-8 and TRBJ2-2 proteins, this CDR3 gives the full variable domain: GAGVSQSPRYKVAKRGQDVALRCDPISGHVSLFWYQQALGQGPEFLTYFQNEAQLDKSGLPSDRFFAERPEGSVSTLKIQRTQQEDSAVYLCASSSEPGLAGGRVNTGELFFGEGSRLTVL.